This T cell receptor (beta chain) appears in the sequencing data of a study of vaccination effects on CD4 cells after COVID-19. Overall study context: Either the BNT162b2 or mRNA-1273 vaccine was given to participants in two doses.

Antigen-specific CD4+ T cells were expanded (with viral peptide pools) by the ViraFEST assay ahead of sequencing. Cultured cells yielded isolated CD4+ T cells after 10 days. Nucleocapsid antibodies were negative in the vaccine recipients, who had never had SARS-CoV-2 infection. With 6 bases removed from V and 14 bases from J, the gap between germline ends came to 11 bases. Germline V gene data show CDR1 as SGHAT and CDR2 as FQNNGV. The CDR3 extends over 10 amino acids. This clone occurred a few times. What it binds is unknown. General study findings and limits: Recruitment yielded few convalescent patients, and the study had no early post-infection timepoints. Among infection- and vaccine-induced clones, marked clonal contraction occurred late after vaccination. Of the vaccine-induced clones from healthy vaccinees, merely 1 of 255 recognized common cold coronaviruses as well.

Assay: immunoSEQ multiplex PCR; the TCRdb copy retains only in-frame clones and omits some. The data show tens of thousands of clones, with about 70% seen just once and 20% to 25% held by the top ten. V usage is TRBV11-2 and J usage is TRBJ2-1; D call uncertain. Sequencing used CD4+ T cells from PBMCs cultured with HCoV-NL63 spike peptides, obtained before COVID-19 vaccination. The sequence came from a human donor who received a COVID-19 vaccine. CDR3 in DNA: TGTGCCAGCAGAGCTTCAGAGGAGTTCTTC. This translates into CASRASEEFF.